These T cell receptor beta chains were read from a single sample in a study of early T cells in non-severe SARS-CoV-2 infection. TCRdb passed the 5' RACE reads through MiXCR, listing each CDR3 protein once. The sample contains some 80,000 distinct CDR3 sequences, approximately 14% of which appear only once. The sample consisted of whole blood. These receptors were collected from an adult who was a healthcare worker with PCR-confirmed SARS-CoV-2 infection or an uninfected control (not recorded which). CDR3s include the opening cysteine and the closing phenylalanine or tryptophan. The order of the fields is V gene, clone size, J gene, D gene, CDR3 DNA, CDR3 protein. A D gene is named only where the DNA matches it firmly. Clone size is shown for a subset of rows, as once, few, many or a class of expanded clone.

>TRBV7-2|few|TRBJ1-2|TRBD1
TGTGCCAGCAGCTTAGGGACAGGGTTCTATGGCTACACCTTC
CASSLGTGFYGYTF
>TRBV20-1|NA|TRBJ2-7|NA
TGCAGTGTCAACCAGGGGCCCAGGAACGAGCAGTACTTC
CSVNQGPRNEQYF
>TRBV6-5|NA|TRBJ2-2|NA
TGTGCCAGCAGTTACTCGAGGGCGGATCGATCCCCCGGGGAGCTGTTTTTT
CASSYSRADRSPGELFF
>TRBV30|few|TRBJ1-1|NA
TGTGCCTGGAGTTCGGGGAACACTGAAGCTTTCTTT
CAWSSGNTEAFF
>TRBV5-1|few|TRBJ2-3|TRBD2
TGCGCCAGCAGCTTGCGGACTAGCGGGGGACCTTCCACAGATACGCAGTATTTT
CASSLRTSGGPSTDTQYF
>TRBV18|NA|TRBJ2-7|TRBD2
TGTGCCAGCTCACCATCGGGGGGGTCCTACGAGCAGTACTTC
CASSPSGGSYEQYF
>TRBV29-1|NA|TRBJ1-2|NA
TGCAGCGCCGTGTTGGGGCACGGGGGCTACACCTTC
CSAVLGHGGYTF
>TRBV5-6|many|TRBJ2-3|NA
TGTGCCAGCAGCTTGGAAGGGACGCAGTATTTT
CASSLEGTQYF
>TRBV7-6|few|TRBJ2-3|TRBD2
TGTGCCAGCAGCTTAGGTGGCGGGGGGGCGGTAGATACGCAGTATTTT
CASSLGGGGAVDTQYF
>TRBV12-3/TRBV12-4|many|TRBJ1-1|NA
TGTGCCAGCAGCCGGCTCGGGACTGAAGCTTTCTTT
CASSRLGTEAFF
>TRBV20-1|many|TRBJ2-3|TRBD2
TGCAGTGCCCGGGGCGGGGGGGCAGATACGCAGTATTTT
CSARGGGADTQYF
>TRBV2|many|TRBJ1-4|TRBD1
TGTGCCAGCAGTGAAACAGGGGATCGGGGAAAACTGTTTTTT
CASSETGDRGKLFF
>TRBV7-9|NA|TRBJ2-1|TRBD1
TGTGTCAGCAGCGGACAGGGTTTCTACAATGAGCAGTTCTTC
CVSSGQGFYNEQFF
>TRBV23-1|many|TRBJ1-5|TRBD1
TGCGCCAGCAGTCCAACATGGGACAGGGGGGGCCAGCCCCAGCATTTT
CASSPTWDRGGQPQHF
>TRBV30|many|TRBJ2-7|NA
TGTGCCTGGAGTTATGGCAGCGGCTCCTACGAGCAGTACTTC
CAWSYGSGSYEQYF
>TRBV18|NA|TRBJ2-7|TRBD2
TGTGCCAGCTCACCGCCGGGACTAGCGGGGGCGTACGAGCAGTACTTC
CASSPPGLAGAYEQYF
>TRBV4-2|many|TRBJ1-5|NA
TGTGCCAGCAGCCAAGAAGCCGGGGGACATCAGCCCCAGCATTTT
CASSQEAGGHQPQHF
>TRBV2|many|TRBJ2-2|TRBD2
TGTGCCAGCAGTGAAGCGCTGGGGGGGACTAACACCGGGGAGCTGTTTTTT
CASSEALGGTNTGELFF
>TRBV4-3|few|TRBJ2-7|TRBD1
TGCGCCAGCAGCTCCACGACAGGGCGCGAGCAGTACTTC
CASSSTTGREQYF
>TRBV29-1|NA|TRBJ1-1|NA
TGCAGCGGTGGAGGGAACACTGAAGCTTTCTTT
CSGGGNTEAFF
>TRBV20-1|NA|TRBJ2-1|NA
TGCAGTGCTGTCAGGGATGGGAGTGAGCAGTTCTTC
CSAVRDGSEQFF
>TRBV29-1|few|TRBJ2-5|NA
TGCAGCGTTTCAGATGGGGGGTACTTC
CSVSDGGYF
>TRBV21-1|many|TRBJ2-3|NA
TGTGCCAGCAGCAAAGTTGTGGTAGCAGGGGATACGCAGTATTTT
CASSKVVVAGDTQYF
>TRBV11-3|few|TRBJ2-2|NA
TGTGCCAGCAGCTTAGTAGGCGGGCCCACCGGGGAGCTGTTTTTT
CASSLVGGPTGELFF
>TRBV6-4|many|TRBJ2-3|NA
TGTGCCAGCGGACAACCCGAGGGTACGCAGTATTTT
CASGQPEGTQYF
>TRBV9|many|TRBJ2-7|NA
TGTGCCAGCAGCGTAGGGAGGGGGTCATACGAGCAGTACTTC
CASSVGRGSYEQYF
>TRBV10-2|many|TRBJ2-3|NA
TGCGCCAGCAGGCGGGTCCCCCCTGATACGCAGTATTTT
CASRRVPPDTQYF
>TRBV6-5|NA|TRBJ2-1|TRBD1
TGTGCCAGCAGTTACCCGGACAGGAACAATGAGCAGTTCTTC
CASSYPDRNNEQFF
>TRBV7-9|NA|TRBJ1-1|NA
TGTGCCAGCAGCATCTCCGGGACCGACACTGAAGCTTTCTTT
CASSISGTDTEAFF
>TRBV7-6|medium-sized|TRBJ2-1|NA
TGTGCCAGCAGCTTAGACGCGGGGGCCGCCTACAATGAGCAGTTCTTC
CASSLDAGAAYNEQFF
>TRBV3-1|few|TRBJ1-1|NA
TGTGCCAGCAGCCAAGTGGGGAGGCCAATGAACACTGAAGCTTTCTTT
CASSQVGRPMNTEAFF
>TRBV6-1|few|TRBJ2-5|TRBD1
TGTGCCAGCAGTACCGGGACAGGGTCCTACGAGACCCAGTACTTC
CASSTGTGSYETQYF